Following are 5 T cell receptor beta chains from one sample sequenced in a study of Tregs in tolerant kidney transplant recipients. Sequenced by immunoSEQ multiplex PCR; TCRdb stores in-frame clones only, minus some. Altogether about 240,000 clones are present, roughly 80% being singletons, with the ten largest covering 0.5% to 0.65%. Material for sequencing was CD4+ T cells from blood. The source is a human donor in good health.

The chain uses TRBV6-1 and TRBJ1-1; possible D gene TRBD1, 5 bases. Germline V gives CDR1 MNHNS, CDR2 SASEGT. Trimming removed 8 bases at V and 5 bases at J, with 15 bases between. The CDR3 is 13 residues long. The CDR3 region is CASAKGLETEAFF. DNA for the CDR3: TGTGCCAGCGCGAAGGGGTTAGAAACTGAAGCTTTCTTT.

On this clone itself: This CDR3 fails to terminate in the conserved phenylalanine or tryptophan, so it likely reflects a read error. The rearrangement joins TRBV11-1 to TRBJ2-7; perhaps TRBD1 as D (5 bases). The germline gives CDR1 SGHAT, CDR2 FQDESV (reference sequence). CDR3 size: 19 residues. Trimming took off 5 bases at V and 2 bases at J, with 28 bases between the two ends. The CDR3 region is CASSAMFGRNQGMTYEQYC. The CDR3 DNA follows: TGTGCCAGCAGCGCAATGTTCGGCAGGAATCAGGGTATGACCTACGAGCAGTACTGC.

The gene calls are TRBV10-3 and TRBJ2-1; 13 positions agree with TRBD2. This CDR3 contains 15 residues. Germline V gene sequence: CDR1 ENHRY, CDR2 SYGVKD. V lost 4 bases to trimming and J lost 10 bases; unmatched junction nucleotides: 7. The CDR3 bases are TGTGCCATCAGTGGGGGACTAGCGGGACGTAGAGAGCAGTTCTTC. This gives the protein CAISGGLAGRREQFF.

V is TRBV5-4 and J is TRBJ2-7; TRBD1 agrees at 7 bases. Unmatched junction bases numbered 7, after V lost 3 bases and J lost 7 bases. The V gene's germline CDR1 is SGHNT and CDR2 YYREEE (reference sequence). The CDR3 consists of 13 residues. CDR3 amino acids: CASSSTGVEEQYF. The CDR3 nucleotides read TGTGCCAGCAGCTCTACAGGGGTCGAGGAGCAGTACTTC.

The V gene is TRBV6-4, the J gene TRBJ1-4; D unclear. V was clipped by 9 bases and J by 4 bases, with 9 bases between them. This CDR3 is 12 amino acids long. The germline V gene has CDR1 MRHNA and CDR2 SNTAGT. CDR3 residues: CASIGSNEKLFF. The CDR3 DNA follows: TGTGCCAGTATTGGGAGTAATGAAAAACTGTTTTTT.